The 30 T cell receptor beta chains reported below all come from one sample, sequenced in a study of blood T cell repertoires in COVID-19. Profiled with immunoSEQ multiplex PCR; TCRdb holds only in-frame clones, not every one. The sample shows under 250,000 clones, roughly 84% of them seen only once. The material sequenced was peripheral blood. Source of these receptors: a woman older than 75 with acute or convalescent COVID-19.

The chain has TRBV7-9 and TRBJ1-1; 9 nucleotides match TRBD1. The CDR3 runs to 14 residues. V trimming: 1 base; J trimming: 5 bases; junction bases outside the gene matches: 2. From germline, CDR1 is SEHNR and CDR2 FQNEAQ (reference sequence). CDR3 region: CASSLGTGVTEAFF. CDR3 nucleotide sequence: TGTGCCAGCAGCTTAGGGACAGGGGTTACTGAAGCTTTCTTT.

The chain joins TRBV5-1 to TRBJ1-2, with D unclear. The CDR3 is 13 amino acids. V shed 0 bases and J shed 8 bases, with 11 bases lying between them. From germline, CDR1 is SGHRS and CDR2 YFSETQ. Here the CDR3 reads CASSLDLTGGYTF. The CDR3 DNA reads as TGCGCCAGCAGCTTGGACCTTACGGGGGGCTACACCTTC.

The rearrangement joins TRBV4-2 to TRBJ2-3, with D possibly being TRBD2 (6 bases). Trimming shortened V by 0 bases and J by 4 bases, and 14 bases separated the two germline ends. The CDR3 is made up of 16 amino acids. Looked up from germline, CDR1 is LGHNA and CDR2 is YNFKEQ. CDR3 sequence reads: CASSQDPGTGADTQYF. The DNA for the CDR3 is TGTGCCAGCAGCCAAGATCCTGGGACTGGGGCAGATACGCAGTATTTT.

This chain links TRBV28 with TRBJ2-3; TRBD2 matches 8 bases. J was trimmed by 2 bases and V by 2 bases; bases with no gene match: 3. The germline V gene encodes CDR1 MDHEN and CDR2 SYDVKM. The CDR3 is 15 residues long. The CDR3 loop is CASSLRGGVTDTQYF. CDR3 DNA: TGTGCCAGCAGTTTACGGGGGGGGGTCACAGATACGCAGTATTTT.

CDR3 loop: CSASSRKTITDTQYF. In DNA, the CDR3 is TGCAGTGCTAGTAGCAGGAAAACAATCACAGATACGCAGTATTTT. The V and J genes are TRBV20-1 and TRBJ2-3; D gene unclear. This CDR3 comprises 15 residues. Trimming took 3 bases from V and 2 from J, leaving 15 bases between them. The V gene's germline CDR1 is DFQATT and CDR2 SNEGSKA (reference sequence).

The chain joins TRBV2 to TRBJ1-4; 7 bases align to TRBD1. Looked up from germline, CDR1 is SNHLY and CDR2 is FYNNEI. Trimming removed 10 bases from V and 1 base from J; junction bases left unmatched: 3. The CDR3 runs 13 residues. The CDR3 here is CANRDRTNEKLFF. For the CDR3, the DNA is TGTGCCAACCGGGACAGAACTAATGAAAAACTGTTTTTT.

The rearrangement joins TRBV6-6 to TRBJ1-1; 9 nucleotides align to TRBD1. The V and J ends lost 5 bases and 5 bases, in that order; junction bases with no gene match: 12. The CDR3 contains 16 residues. Germline CDR1 reads MNHNY; CDR2 reads SVGAGI (reference sequence). For the CDR3, the DNA is TGTGCCAGCAGTCCAACAGGGGGCGTAGGAAAAACTGAAGCTTTCTTT. This translates into CASSPTGGVGKTEAFF.

The V gene is TRBV2, the J gene TRBJ2-5; D is perhaps TRBD2 (6 bases). The CDR3 is made up of 13 amino acids. Trimming took 4 bases from V and 3 from J, leaving 9 bases between them. The germline CDR1 and CDR2 sequences are SNHLY and FYNNEI. DNA of the CDR3: TGTGCCAGCAGTGGCGGGAATGAAGAGACCCAGTACTTC. The encoded protein is CASSGGNEETQYF.

This clone was seen just once. This sequence joins TRBV4-1 and TRBJ2-3, with TRBD1 identical over 9 bases. The CDR3 runs to 15 residues. The J segment lost 6 bases and the V segment lost 3 bases, leaving 7 bases of the junction unmatched. Germline V lookup: CDR1 MGHRA, CDR2 YSYEKL. The CDR3 DNA reads TGCGCCAGCAGCCAGGAGGGACAGGGTTCGGATACGCAGTATTTT. Translated: CASSQEGQGSDTQYF.

The chain is built from TRBV15 and TRBJ1-2; D is ambiguous. Germline-derived CDR1 and CDR2 are LNHNV and YYDKDF (reference sequence). The CDR3 is 13 amino acids. V lost 0 bases and J lost 10, with 12 bases in between. Here the CDR3 DNA reads TGTGCCACCAGCAGAGATGTACTGTCGGTCTACACCTTC. Its translation: CATSRDVLSVYTF.

This rearrangement joins TRBV28 to TRBJ1-2, with D unresolved. The V and J ends lost 6 bases and 0 bases respectively, with 11 bases between them. Germline assignment: CDR1 MDHEN and CDR2 SYDVKM. This CDR3 is 14 amino acids long. The CDR3 bases are TGTGCCAGCAGCCGGATCGGGGCTAACTATGGCTACACCTTC. It yields the protein CASSRIGANYGYTF.

The chain recombines TRBV4-2 with TRBJ1-5; D ambiguous. V was trimmed by 0 bases and J by 4 bases, leaving 7 bases between them. The CDR3 covers 14 residues. The germline V gene has CDR1 LGHNA and CDR2 YNFKEQ. The CDR3 spells CASSQEAGNQPQHF. The CDR3 DNA is TGTGCCAGCAGCCAAGAAGCAGGTAATCAGCCCCAGCATTTT.

J is TRBJ1-4 and V is TRBV7-9; 7 bases map to TRBD1. From germline, CDR1 is SEHNR and CDR2 FQNEAQ (reference sequence). The CDR3 length is 14 residues. J gave up 3 bases and V 7 bases, and 5 bases lay outside the gene matches. CDR3 coding DNA: TGTGCCAGCAACAGGGGTATGGCTAATGAAAAACTGTTTTTT. Its translation: CASNRGMANEKLFF.

The chain is built from TRBV3-1 (or the pseudogene TRBV3-2) and TRBJ1-4; D is undetermined. Trimming shortened V by 3 bases and J by 8 bases, and 13 bases separated the two germline ends. The CDR3 is 14 amino acids. CDR1 is LGHDT, CDR2 YNNKEL, per germline (reference sequence). The CDR3 DNA reads as TGTGCCAGCAGCCATTTGTGGGCGGGGGAAAAACTGTTTTTT. Translating it yields CASSHLWAGEKLFF.

This sequence joins TRBV3-1 (or the pseudogene TRBV3-2) and TRBJ1-1; the D gene is possibly TRBD1 (5 bases). The CDR3 runs to 14 residues. V was trimmed by 1 base and J by 4 bases, leaving 10 bases between them. The V gene's germline CDR1 is LGHDT and CDR2 YNNKEL (reference sequence). CDR3 sequence: CASSQAGRVTEAFF. CDR3 DNA sequence: TGTGCCAGCAGCCAAGCGGGCAGGGTCACTGAAGCTTTCTTT.

CDR3 amino acids: CASRDPGRETQYF. CDR3 nucleotides: TGTGCCAGCAGAGATCCAGGGAGGGAGACCCAGTACTTC. The chain carries TRBV6-5 and TRBJ2-5; D possibly corresponds to TRBD2 (6 bases). Trimming left V 6 bases short and J 5 bases short, with 13 bases between. Per the germline V gene, CDR1 is MNHEY and CDR2 is SVGAGI. This CDR3 contains 13 residues.

J is TRBJ2-3 and V is TRBV4-3, with 7 bases aligning to TRBD2. The J segment lost 2 bases and the V segment lost 0 bases, leaving 11 bases of the junction unmatched. Germline loops: CDR1 LGHNA, CDR2 YSLEER. This CDR3 spans 18 amino acids. The CDR3 sequence: CASSQDRTGRGTTDTQYF. CDR3 coding DNA: TGCGCCAGCAGCCAAGATAGGACTGGGCGGGGGACCACAGATACGCAGTATTTT.

The chain uses TRBV10-3 and TRBJ2-7; 11 bases line up with TRBD2. CDR3 length equals 18 residues. With 0 bases clipped from V and 1 base from J, the junction kept 8 bases outside the gene matches. Germline CDR1 reads ENHRY; CDR2 reads SYGVKD. The CDR3 DNA reads TGTGCCATCAGTGAGTCTTTTTTGGCTAGCGGGGGGTCCTACGAGCAGTACTTC. Translation gives CAISESFLASGGSYEQYF.

CDR3 nucleotide sequence: TGTGCCAGCAGCCAGTGGACAACTGGAAACACCATATATTTT. It is translated as CASSQWTTGNTIYF. The chain has TRBV11-1 and TRBJ1-3; a weak D match, TRBD1 (5 bases). This CDR3 spans 14 amino acids. CDR1 is SGHAT, CDR2 FQDESV, per germline (reference sequence). V was pared by 5 bases and J by 2 bases, with 10 bases between.

The chain has TRBV13 and TRBJ2-2, with D perhaps TRBD1 (5 bases). The CDR3 runs to 14 residues. Trimming pared 6 bases from V and 6 bases from J, leaving 14 bases between. Germline V gene sequence: CDR1 PRHDT, CDR2 FYEKMQ (reference sequence). The CDR3 coding sequence is TGTGCCAGCAGAGGGCAGGGCGGAGCCGGGGAGCTGTTTTTT. Its protein is CASRGQGGAGELFF.

This chain joins TRBV30 and TRBJ1-1; TRBD1 matches 7 bases. In germline, CDR1 is GTSNPN, CDR2 SVGIG (reference sequence). CDR3 size: 13 residues. Trimming at V came to 7 bases and at J to 1 base, leaving 6 bases not matched to a gene. The CDR3 DNA follows: TGTGCCTTTGGCGGGACAGAGAACACTGAAGCTTTCTTT. Translation: CAFGGTENTEAFF.

The rearrangement links TRBV6-5 to TRBJ1-6; 9 nucleotides agree with TRBD1. Trimming at V came to 0 bases and at J to 7 bases, leaving 4 bases not matched to a gene. This CDR3 has 16 amino acids. CDR1 and CDR2 from the germline V gene are MNHEY and SVGAGI. CDR3 protein: CASSYSVGQGNSPLHF. CDR3 bases: TGTGCCAGCAGTTACTCTGTGGGACAGGGCAATTCACCCCTCCACTTT.

V gene TRBV19 combines with J gene TRBJ2-2; 8 bases are a match to TRBD1. Germline lookup yields CDR1 LNHDA and CDR2 SQIVND (reference sequence). V was clipped by 5 bases and J by 4 bases; unmatched bases: 15. CDR3 length: 18 amino acids. The CDR3 here is CASSPLTGVGMFTGELFF. In nucleotides, the CDR3 is TGTGCCAGTAGTCCCTTGACAGGGGTGGGTATGTTCACCGGGGAGCTGTTTTTT.

The CDR3 DNA follows: TGCGCCAGCAGCTTTGCGGGGCGGGACACAGATACGCAGTATTTT. Protein: CASSFAGRDTDTQYF. The rearrangement links TRBV5-1 to TRBJ2-3; possibly TRBD2 for D (6 bases). CDR1 and CDR2 from the germline V gene are SGHRS and YFSETQ. Trimming removed 2 bases at V and 2 bases at J, with 12 bases between. This CDR3 region has 15 residues. Supplemented by reference TRBV5-1 and TRBJ2-3, the full variable domain reads KAGVTQTPRYLIKTRGQQVTLSCSPISGHRSVSWYQQTPGQGLQFLFEYFSETQRNKGNFPGRFSGRQFSNSRSEMNVSTLELGDSALYLCASSFAGRDTDTQYFGPGTRLTVL.

The chain has TRBV7-2 and TRBJ2-7, with 8 nucleotides matching TRBD1. There are 14 residues in the CDR3. V lost 5 bases, J lost 2 bases, and 5 bases stayed unmatched. The germline gives CDR1 SGHTA, CDR2 FQGNSA. DNA for the CDR3: TGTGCCAGCAGCGTGACAGGGGCGCCCTACGAGCAGTACTTC. Its translation: CASSVTGAPYEQYF. The full variable domain, in which reference TRBV7-2 and TRBJ2-7 provide the parts outside the CDR3, is GAGVSQSPSNKVTEKGKDVELRCDPISGHTALYWYRQSLGQGLEFLIYFQGNSAPDKSGLPSDRFSAERTGGSVSTLTIQRTQQEDSAVYLCASSVTGAPYEQYFGPGTRLTVT.

The rearrangement joins TRBV10-1 to TRBJ1-2; TRBD1 matches 7 bases. This CDR3 contains 13 residues. Germline trimming cut 6 bases from V and 3 bases from J; bases unmatched to any gene: 4. Germline V gene lookup returns CDR1 WNHNN and CDR2 SYGVQD (reference sequence). The CDR3 loop is CASRSRGDYGYTF. The CDR3 bases are TGCGCCAGCAGAAGCAGGGGGGACTATGGCTACACCTTC.

The rearrangement uses TRBV13 and TRBJ1-1, with TRBD1 matching over 9 bases. V shed 5 bases, J shed 0 bases, and the junction held 22 bases outside the gene matches. CDR1 and CDR2 from the germline V gene are PRHDT and FYEKMQ (reference sequence). The CDR3 runs 21 residues. In DNA, the CDR3 is TGTGCCAGCAGCGCAACTCAACAGGGGGCTCCACTCGGGTTGGTGAACACTGAAGCTTTCTTT. It is translated as CASSATQQGAPLGLVNTEAFF.

This clone is a singleton in its sample. The chain links TRBV28 to TRBJ1-4; D is undetermined. CDR1 MDHEN and CDR2 SYDVKM come from the germline V gene. The CDR3 is 14 amino acids. The V end was cut by 3 bases, the J end by 8 bases, with 13 bases between. CDR3 protein: CASSLGSADEKLFF. In DNA, the CDR3 is TGTGCCAGCAGTTTGGGGAGCGCTGACGAAAAACTGTTTTTT.

The V call is TRBV7-9, the J call TRBJ2-6; D perhaps matches TRBD2 (6 bases). Germline V lookup: CDR1 SEHNR, CDR2 FQNEAQ (reference sequence). This CDR3 comprises 19 residues. V was clipped by 1 base and J by 4 bases, with 20 bases between them. In nucleotides, the CDR3 is TGTGCCAGCAGCTTAGGGGGTCGTTGGAGGGAGTCCGGGGCCAACGTCCTGACTTTC. It yields the protein CASSLGGRWRESGANVLTF.

The chain is built from TRBV7-8 and TRBJ2-7; D remains ambiguous. Trimming stripped 4 bases from V and 0 bases from J, with 16 bases between. Germline loops: CDR1 SGHVS, CDR2 FQNEAQ. The CDR3 totals 16 residues. The CDR3 bases are TGTGCCAGCAGCTACCGTCGGGTTTCCAGCTCCTACGAGCAGTACTTC. It codes for CASSYRRVSSSYEQYF.